One and the same sample provided the 5 T cell receptor beta chains below, sequenced in a study of control samples from healthy donors and cancer patients. Repertoires were generated with immunoSEQ multiplex PCR, while TCRdb's copy carries only in-frame clones and drops some. The repertoire includes 150,000 to 200,000 clones, 90% of them detected once, and about 1.4% sits in the top ten. The sequencing sample was made of blood. All receptors derive from a woman aged 45-59 years in good health.

V usage is TRBV4-3 and J usage is TRBJ2-1; D unclear. From germline, CDR1 is LGHNA and CDR2 YSLEER. Trimming removed 0 bases at V and 1 base at J, with 4 bases between. There are 14 residues in the CDR3. As DNA, the CDR3 is TGCGCCAGCAGCCAAGACTTTTCCTACAATGAGCAGTTCTTC. It specifies CASSQDFSYNEQFF.

This chain joins TRBV10-3 and TRBJ1-2; 12 bases fit TRBD1. This CDR3 region has 15 residues. The germline CDR1 and CDR2 sequences are ENHRY and SYGVKD. Trimming at V came to 9 bases and at J to 7 bases, leaving 12 bases not matched to a gene. The chain's CDR3 is CAILRDRGPPGGYTF. The CDR3 nucleotides are TGTGCCATACTCCGGGACAGGGGGCCTCCCGGTGGCTACACCTTC.

This clone was observed a single time. The chain carries TRBV7-9 and TRBJ1-1, with D hard to call. The CDR3 totals 15 residues. The germline V and J ends were trimmed by 5 bases and 6 bases, with 19 bases remaining between them. Germline CDR1 SEHNR, CDR2 FQNEAQ (reference sequence). For the CDR3, the DNA is TGTGCCAGCAGCCCTAGCGGTCTTCTTGGCGCTGAAGCTTTCTTT. It yields the protein CASSPSGLLGAEAFF.

CDR3 bases: TGTGCCAGCTCACCTTTCGGGGAGACCGGGGAGCTGTTTTTT. This translates into CASSPFGETGELFF. This chain links TRBV18 with TRBJ2-2; D may be TRBD2 (5 bases). The V end lost 3 bases, the J end lost 5 bases, and 10 bases lay between the germline ends. In germline, CDR1 is KGHSH, CDR2 LQKENI. The CDR3 has 14 residues.

CDR3 bases: TGTGCCAGCAGCCTCTCCCCTCACCGACAGGGCGAAAAACTGTTTTTT. It yields the protein CASSLSPHRQGEKLFF. This sequence joins TRBV7-2 and TRBJ1-4, with TRBD1 matching over 7 bases. Germline V CDR1 and CDR2: SGHTA, FQGNSA. V lost 5 bases, J lost 8 bases, and 14 bases stayed unmatched. This CDR3 has 16 residues.